The subject of this entry is one TCR beta chain. Its antigen is still unknown. The data were taken from a study of beta chain features in type 1 diabetes. Looking at the study overall: The study examined 107,917,701 sorted cells across all samples.

The authors reverse transcribed all of the isolated RNA, so sequencing captured expressed TCRB transcripts. Method: immunoSEQ multiplex PCR; TCRdb's copy keeps in-frame clones and lacks some. The sample lists approximately 340,000 clones, approximately 16% occurring once. Sorted populations all had greater than 95% purity. Overall study results and limits: Shortening that was moderate but significant affected the TCRB CDR3s of Type 1 diabetes patients in all four CD4+ subsets. Patients showed naive, central memory and Treg TCRB repertoires that appeared more similar than those of healthy donors.

Sequenced input: naive CD4+ T cells from blood. This TCR came from a woman aged 18-35 years in good health.

DNA of the CDR3: TGTGCCAGCAGCCAGCCGGGACTAGCGGTCACAGATACGCAGTATTTT. It specifies CASSQPGLAVTDTQYF. This chain links TRBV14 with TRBJ2-3, with 11 bases that match TRBD2. The length of the CDR3 is 16 residues. CDR1 is SGHDN and CDR2 is FVKESK in the germline V gene. J gave up 2 bases and V 3 bases, and 4 bases lay outside the gene matches.